A selection of T cell receptor beta chains follows, all from one sample in a study of naive and memory T cell subsets. TCRdb itself ran the UMI-ligation and nested PCR reads through MiXCR, one entry per CDR3 protein. The table has 95,000 to 150,000 distinct CDR3 sequences, 30% to 45% seen once; the top ten hold approximately 0.9%. The sequencing sample was made of central memory CD4+ T cells from blood. Receptors were obtained from a human donor in good health. Each CDR3 is given with its conserved first and last residue. The D gene is left open where the match is weak. Clone size appears in some rows only: once, few, many, or a class for an expanded clone.

CDR3 DNA,CDR3 protein,J gene,D gene,clone size,V gene
TGTGCCAGCAGTTTCCGGCCATGGACAGGGGGCAAGCAGTACTTC,CASSFRPWTGGKQYF,TRBJ2-7,TRBD1,-,TRBV12-3/TRBV12-4
TGTGCCAGCAGCACCCAAACCAGCACTGAAGCTTTCTTT,CASSTQTSTEAFF,TRBJ1-1,-,few,TRBV5-4
TGTGCCAGCAGTTTGGGACGAGGGGGCATGGGCCAAGAGACCCAGTACTTC,CASSLGRGGMGQETQYF,TRBJ2-5,TRBD1,-,TRBV28
TGTGCCAGCAGGGACCCGGGCCAGCCCCAGCATTTT,CASRDPGQPQHF,TRBJ1-5,-,-,TRBV27
TGTGCCAGCAGCTTACTGGGACAGGGATCCTACGAGCAGTACTTC,CASSLLGQGSYEQYF,TRBJ2-7,TRBD1,few,TRBV7-2
TGTGCCAGCAGTTTGCGGACTAGCGGGACCAATGAGCAGTTCTTC,CASSLRTSGTNEQFF,TRBJ2-1,TRBD2,-,TRBV28
TGTGCCAGCAGTTACTTACGTTCTAATGAAAAACTGTTTTTT,CASSYLRSNEKLFF,TRBJ1-4,-,-,TRBV6-6
TGCAGTGCCGAAGGAGGGACTTACGAGCAGTACTTC,CSAEGGTYEQYF,TRBJ2-7,-,few,TRBV20-1
TGCAGTGCTATGGACAGGGGAGATACGCAGTATTTT,CSAMDRGDTQYF,TRBJ2-3,TRBD1,few,TRBV20-1
TGCAGTGCTAGACCGAGCTCCTACGAGCAGTACTTC,CSARPSSYEQYF,TRBJ2-7,-,-,TRBV20-1
TGCGCCAGCAGTGAGTCGATTAACAGGGTGTCCTACAATGAGCAGTTCTTC,CASSESINRVSYNEQFF,TRBJ2-1,-,-,TRBV10-2
TGTGCCAGCAGAGTCTCGGCAGCTGGCGGAGGCTACACCTTC,CASRVSAAGGGYTF,TRBJ1-2,-,-,TRBV6-5
TGTGCCACCTCCGGGACAGTCTCTGGGGCCAACGTCCTGACTTTC,CATSGTVSGANVLTF,TRBJ2-6,TRBD1,few,TRBV10-3
TGTGCCAGCAGCTTAGAGGCAGGGGGCGGAACCTACGAGCAGTACTTC,CASSLEAGGGTYEQYF,TRBJ2-7,TRBD1,few,TRBV11-3
TGTGCCAGCAGCTTCGGACAGATGAACACCGGGGAGCTGTTTTTT,CASSFGQMNTGELFF,TRBJ2-2,-,-,TRBV7-9